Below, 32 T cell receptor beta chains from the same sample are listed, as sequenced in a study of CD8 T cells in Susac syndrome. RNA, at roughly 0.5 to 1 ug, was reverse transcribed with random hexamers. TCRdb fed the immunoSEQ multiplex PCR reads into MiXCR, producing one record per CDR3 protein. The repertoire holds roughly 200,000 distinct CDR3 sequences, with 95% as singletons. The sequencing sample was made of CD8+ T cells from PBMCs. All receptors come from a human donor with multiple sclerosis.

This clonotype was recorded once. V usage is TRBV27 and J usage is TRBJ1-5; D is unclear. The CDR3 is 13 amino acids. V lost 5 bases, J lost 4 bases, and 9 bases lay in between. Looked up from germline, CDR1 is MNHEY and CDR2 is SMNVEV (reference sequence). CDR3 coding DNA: TGTGCCAGCAGTGAGGACCCGAATCAGCCCCAGCATTTT. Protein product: CASSEDPNQPQHF.

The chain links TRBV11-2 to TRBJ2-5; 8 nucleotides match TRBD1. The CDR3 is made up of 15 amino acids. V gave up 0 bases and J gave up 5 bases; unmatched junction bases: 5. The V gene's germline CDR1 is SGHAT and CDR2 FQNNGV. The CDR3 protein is CASSLETGAQETQYF. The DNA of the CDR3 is TGTGCCAGCAGCTTAGAGACAGGGGCCCAGGAGACCCAGTACTTC.

The CDR3 DNA is TGTGCTAGTGGTTTAGTGGGAACTGAAGCTTTCTTT. Translated, it gives CASGLVGTEAFF. J is TRBJ1-1 and V is TRBV12-5, with D unclear. Trimming took off 3 bases at V and 5 bases at J, with 7 bases between the two ends. Germline values: CDR1 LGHNT, CDR2 FRNRAP. The CDR3 covers 12 residues.

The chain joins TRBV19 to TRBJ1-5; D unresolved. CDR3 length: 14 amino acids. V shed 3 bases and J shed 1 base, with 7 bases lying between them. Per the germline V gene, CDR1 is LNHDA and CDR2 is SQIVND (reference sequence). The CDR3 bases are TGTGCCAGTAGTATTTCCCAAAGCAATCAGCCCCAGCATTTT. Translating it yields CASSISQSNQPQHF. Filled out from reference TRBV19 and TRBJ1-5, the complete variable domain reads DGGITQSPKYLFRKEGQNVTLSCEQNLNHDAMYWYRQDPGQGLRLIYYSQIVNDFQKGDIAEGYSVSREKKESFPLTVTSAQKNPTAFYLCASSISQSNQPQHFGDGTRLSIL.

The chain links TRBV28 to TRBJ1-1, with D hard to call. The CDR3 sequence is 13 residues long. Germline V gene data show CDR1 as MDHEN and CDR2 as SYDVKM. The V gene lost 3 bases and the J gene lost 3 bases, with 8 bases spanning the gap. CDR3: CASSFLIHTEAFF. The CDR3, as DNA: TGTGCCAGCAGTTTTTTAATCCACACTGAAGCTTTCTTT.

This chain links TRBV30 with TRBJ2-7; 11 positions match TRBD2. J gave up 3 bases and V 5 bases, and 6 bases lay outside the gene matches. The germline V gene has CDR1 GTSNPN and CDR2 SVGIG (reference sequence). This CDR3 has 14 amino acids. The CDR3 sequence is CAWGTTSGIYEQYF. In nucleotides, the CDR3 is TGTGCCTGGGGCACGACTAGCGGGATCTACGAGCAGTACTTC.

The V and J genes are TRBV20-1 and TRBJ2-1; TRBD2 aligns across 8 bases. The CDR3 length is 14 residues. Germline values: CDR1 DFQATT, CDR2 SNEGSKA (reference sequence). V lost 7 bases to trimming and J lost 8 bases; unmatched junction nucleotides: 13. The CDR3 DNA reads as TGCAGTGGGGCGAAGGATCCCGGGGGGGATGAGCAGTTCTTC. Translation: CSGAKDPGGDEQFF.

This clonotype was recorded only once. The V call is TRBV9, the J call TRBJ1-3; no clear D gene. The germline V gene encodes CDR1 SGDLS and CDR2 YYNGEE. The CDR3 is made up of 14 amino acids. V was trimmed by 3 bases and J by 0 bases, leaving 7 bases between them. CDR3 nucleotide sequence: TGTGCCAGCAGCGAAGGGCGCTCTGGAAACACCATATATTTT. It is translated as CASSEGRSGNTIYF.

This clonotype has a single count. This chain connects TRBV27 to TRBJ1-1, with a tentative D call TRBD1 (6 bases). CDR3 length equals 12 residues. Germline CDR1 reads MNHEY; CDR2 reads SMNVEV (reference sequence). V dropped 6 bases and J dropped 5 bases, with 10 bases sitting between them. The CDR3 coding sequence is TGTGCCAGCAGCCGGAGGGGGACTGAAGCTTTCTTT. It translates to CASSRRGTEAFF.

In nucleotides, the CDR3 is TGTGCCAGCAGCCAAGATCCGACGGGAGGGACCAATGAGCAGTTCTTC. Protein product: CASSQDPTGGTNEQFF. The chain combines TRBV3-1 with TRBJ2-1; 8 bases align to TRBD2. Trimming at V came to 0 bases and at J to 6 bases, leaving 7 bases not matched to a gene. The CDR3 runs to 16 residues. CDR1 LGHDT and CDR2 YNNKEL come from the germline V gene (reference sequence).

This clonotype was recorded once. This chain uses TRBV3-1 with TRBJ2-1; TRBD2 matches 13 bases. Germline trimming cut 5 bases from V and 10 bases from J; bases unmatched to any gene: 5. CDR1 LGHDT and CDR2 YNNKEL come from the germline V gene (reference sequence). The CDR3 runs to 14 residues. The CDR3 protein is CASSGLAGELEQFF. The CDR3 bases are TGTGCCAGCAGCGGACTAGCGGGAGAACTGGAGCAGTTCTTC.

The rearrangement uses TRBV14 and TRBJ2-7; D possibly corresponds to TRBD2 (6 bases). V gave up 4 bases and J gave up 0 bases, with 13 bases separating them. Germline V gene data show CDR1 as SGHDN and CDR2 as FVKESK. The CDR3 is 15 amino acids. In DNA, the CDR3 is TGTGCCAGCAGCCGGGGGAGGTATTACTCCTACGAGCAGTACTTC. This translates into CASSRGRYYSYEQYF.

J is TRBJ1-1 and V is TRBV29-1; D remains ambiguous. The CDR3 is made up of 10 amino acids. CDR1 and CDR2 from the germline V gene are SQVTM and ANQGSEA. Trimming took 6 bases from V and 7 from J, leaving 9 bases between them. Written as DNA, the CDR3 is TGCAGCGTCGCCCCGGATGAAGCTTTCTTT. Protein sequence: CSVAPDEAFF.

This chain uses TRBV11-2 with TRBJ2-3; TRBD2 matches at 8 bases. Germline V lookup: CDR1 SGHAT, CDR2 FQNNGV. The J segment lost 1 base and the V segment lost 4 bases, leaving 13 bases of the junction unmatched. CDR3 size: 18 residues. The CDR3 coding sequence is TGTGCCAGCAGCTCCACGCTTGGAGTACTAGCGGGCACAGATACGCAGTATTTT. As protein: CASSSTLGVLAGTDTQYF.

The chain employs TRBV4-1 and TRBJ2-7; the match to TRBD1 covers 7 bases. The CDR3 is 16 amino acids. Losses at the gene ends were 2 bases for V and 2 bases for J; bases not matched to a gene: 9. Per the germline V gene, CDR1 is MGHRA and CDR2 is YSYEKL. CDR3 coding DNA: TGCGCCAGCAGCCAAATGACCGGGACAGAGACCTACGAGCAGTACTTC. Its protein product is CASSQMTGTETYEQYF.

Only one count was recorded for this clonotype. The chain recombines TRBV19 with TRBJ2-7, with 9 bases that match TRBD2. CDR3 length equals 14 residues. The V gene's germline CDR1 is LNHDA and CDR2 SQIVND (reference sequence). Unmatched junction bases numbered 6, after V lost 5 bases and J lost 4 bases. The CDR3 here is CASSPRTSAYEQYF. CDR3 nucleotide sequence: TGTGCCAGTAGTCCAAGGACTAGCGCGTACGAGCAGTACTTC.

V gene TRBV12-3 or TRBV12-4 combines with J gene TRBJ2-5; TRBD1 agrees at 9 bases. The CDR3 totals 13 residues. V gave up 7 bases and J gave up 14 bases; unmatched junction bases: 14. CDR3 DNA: TGTGCCAGCACCTTAGGATTGGGGACAGGGTTTTACTTC. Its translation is CASTLGLGTGFYF.

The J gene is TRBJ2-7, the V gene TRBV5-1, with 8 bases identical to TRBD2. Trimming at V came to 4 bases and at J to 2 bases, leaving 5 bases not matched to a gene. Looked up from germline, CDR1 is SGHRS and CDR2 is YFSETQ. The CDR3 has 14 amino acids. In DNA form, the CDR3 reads TGCGCCAGCAGCACCAGCGGGGGACCCTACGAGCAGTACTTC. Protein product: CASSTSGGPYEQYF.

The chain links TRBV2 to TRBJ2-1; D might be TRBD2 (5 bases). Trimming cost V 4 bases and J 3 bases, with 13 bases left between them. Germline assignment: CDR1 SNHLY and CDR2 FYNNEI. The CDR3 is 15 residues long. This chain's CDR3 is CASSGEGGFYNEQFF. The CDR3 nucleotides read TGTGCCAGCAGTGGTGAGGGTGGCTTCTACAATGAGCAGTTCTTC. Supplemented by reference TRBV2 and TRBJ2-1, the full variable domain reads EPEVTQTPSHQVTQMGQEVILRCVPISNHLYFYWYRQILGQKVEFLVSFYNNEISEKSEIFDDQFSVERPDGSNFTLKIRSTKLEDSAMYFCASSGEGGFYNEQFFGPGTRLTVL.

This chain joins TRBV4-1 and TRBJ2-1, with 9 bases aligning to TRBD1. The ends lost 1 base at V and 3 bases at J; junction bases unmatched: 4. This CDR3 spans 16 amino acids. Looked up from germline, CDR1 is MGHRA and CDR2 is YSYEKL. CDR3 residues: CASSQGDRAYYNEQFF. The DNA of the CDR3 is TGCGCCAGCAGCCAAGGGGACAGGGCGTACTACAATGAGCAGTTCTTC.

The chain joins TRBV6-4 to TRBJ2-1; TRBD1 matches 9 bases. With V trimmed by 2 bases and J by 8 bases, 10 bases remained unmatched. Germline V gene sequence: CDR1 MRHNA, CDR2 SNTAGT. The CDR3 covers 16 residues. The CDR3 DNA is TGTGCCAGCAGTGACACCCCGGGACAGGGTAGAGATGAGCAGTTCTTC. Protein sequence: CASSDTPGQGRDEQFF.

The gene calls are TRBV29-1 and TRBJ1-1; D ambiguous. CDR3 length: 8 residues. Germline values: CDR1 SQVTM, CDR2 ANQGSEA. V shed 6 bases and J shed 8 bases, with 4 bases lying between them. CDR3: CSVGEAFF. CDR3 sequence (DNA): TGCAGCGTCGGGGAAGCTTTCTTT.

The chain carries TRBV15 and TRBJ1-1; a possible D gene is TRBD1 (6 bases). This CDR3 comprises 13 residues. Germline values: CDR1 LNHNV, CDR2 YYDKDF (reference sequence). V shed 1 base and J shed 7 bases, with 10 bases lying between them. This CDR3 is CATSRGAGDEAFF. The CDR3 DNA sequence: TGTGCCACCAGCAGAGGTGCAGGGGATGAAGCTTTCTTT.

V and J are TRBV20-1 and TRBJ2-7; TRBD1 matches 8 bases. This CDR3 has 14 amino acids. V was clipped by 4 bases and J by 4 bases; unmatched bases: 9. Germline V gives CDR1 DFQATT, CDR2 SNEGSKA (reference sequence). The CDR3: CSATSGGLSYEQYF. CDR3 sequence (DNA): TGCAGTGCTACTTCAGGGGGCCTTTCATACGAGCAGTACTTC.

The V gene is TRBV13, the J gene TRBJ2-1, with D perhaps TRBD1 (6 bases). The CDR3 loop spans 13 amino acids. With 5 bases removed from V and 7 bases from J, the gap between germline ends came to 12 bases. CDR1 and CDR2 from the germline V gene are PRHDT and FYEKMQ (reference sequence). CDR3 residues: CASSLGQQNEQFF. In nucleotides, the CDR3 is TGTGCCAGCAGCCTCGGACAGCAGAATGAGCAGTTCTTC.

The CDR3: CSGVDRNSYEQYF. The DNA for the CDR3 is TGCAGTGGGGTTGACAGAAACTCCTACGAGCAGTACTTC. This sequence joins TRBV20-1 and TRBJ2-7; TRBD1 is a possible D gene (5 bases). Germline CDR1 DFQATT, CDR2 SNEGSKA (reference sequence). Trimming took off 7 bases at V and 0 bases at J, with 13 bases between the two ends. The CDR3 loop spans 13 amino acids.

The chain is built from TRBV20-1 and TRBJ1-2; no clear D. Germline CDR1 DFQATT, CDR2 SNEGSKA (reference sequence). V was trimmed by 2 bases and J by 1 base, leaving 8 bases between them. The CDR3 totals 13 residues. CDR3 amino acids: CSARKPDNYGYTF. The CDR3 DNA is TGCAGTGCTAGAAAGCCTGATAACTATGGCTACACCTTC.

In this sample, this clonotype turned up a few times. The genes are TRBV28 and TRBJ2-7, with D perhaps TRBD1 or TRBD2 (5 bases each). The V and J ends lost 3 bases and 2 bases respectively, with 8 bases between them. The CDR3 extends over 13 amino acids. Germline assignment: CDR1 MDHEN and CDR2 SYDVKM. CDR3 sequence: CASSLGDPYEQYF. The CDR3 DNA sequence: TGTGCCAGCAGTTTGGGGGACCCCTACGAGCAGTACTTC. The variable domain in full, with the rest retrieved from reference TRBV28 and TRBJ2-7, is DVKVTQSSRYLVKRTGEKVFLECVQDMDHENMFWYRQDPGLGLRLIYFSYDVKMKEKGDIPEGYSVSREKKERFSLILESASTNQTSMYLCASSLGDPYEQYFGPGTRLTVT.

The CDR3 reads CASSEFGTVTYEQYF. CDR3 bases: TGTGCCAGCAGTGAGTTCGGGACAGTAACTTACGAGCAGTACTTC. The chain is built from TRBV2 and TRBJ2-7, with 7 positions matching TRBD1. J gave up 4 bases and V 3 bases, and 9 bases lay outside the gene matches. Germline V gene lookup returns CDR1 SNHLY and CDR2 FYNNEI. This CDR3 is 15 amino acids long.

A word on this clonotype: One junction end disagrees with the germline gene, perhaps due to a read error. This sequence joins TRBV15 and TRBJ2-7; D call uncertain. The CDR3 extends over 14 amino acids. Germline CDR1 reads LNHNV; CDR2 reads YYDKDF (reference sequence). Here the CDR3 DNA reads TGTGCCACCAGGAGAGAAGGCAGAGGCTACGAGCAGTACTTC. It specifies CATRREGRGYEQYF.

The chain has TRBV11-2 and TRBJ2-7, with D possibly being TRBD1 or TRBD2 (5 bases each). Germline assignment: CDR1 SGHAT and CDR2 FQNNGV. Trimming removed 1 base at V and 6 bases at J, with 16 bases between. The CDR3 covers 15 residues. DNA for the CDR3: TGTGCCAGCAGCTTAGGGTCCAGGGAGCTGATCGAGCAGTACTTC. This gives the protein CASSLGSRELIEQYF.

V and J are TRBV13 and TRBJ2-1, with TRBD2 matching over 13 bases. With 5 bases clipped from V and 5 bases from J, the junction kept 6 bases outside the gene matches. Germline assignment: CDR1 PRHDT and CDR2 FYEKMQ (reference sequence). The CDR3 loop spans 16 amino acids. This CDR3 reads CASSNTGTSGDNEQFF. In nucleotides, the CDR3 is TGTGCCAGCAGCAACACCGGGACTAGCGGGGACAATGAGCAGTTCTTC.